This is a list of T cell receptor beta chains from one sample in a study of regulatory T cells in long-lasting Graves disease. A single record per CDR3 protein comes from TCRdb applying MiXCR to the multiplex PCR reads. The table records more than 450,000 distinct CDR3 sequences, 12% of them present only once. These data also formed part of another study, on T cells in Graves' hyperthyroidism and ophthalmopathy.

The sample consisted of peripheral blood mononuclear cells (PBMCs), taken at new diagnosis, from a patient treated with antithyroid drugs. Source of these receptors: a woman younger than 45 with Graves disease. Both conserved end residues are part of each CDR3. The order of the fields is V gene, J gene, D gene, clone size, CDR3 protein, CDR3 DNA. The D gene is left open where the match is weak. The listing skips clone size in some rows; elsewhere it reads once, few, many or a size class.

TRBV11-2	TRBJ2-6	.	many	CASSLVISGANVLTF	TGTGCCAGCAGCTTAGTAATCTCTGGGGCCAACGTCCTGACTTTC
TRBV4-1	TRBJ2-5	TRBD1	few	CASSQDGTGIETQYF	TGCGCCAGCAGCCAAGATGGGACAGGGATAGAGACCCAGTACTTC
TRBV28	TRBJ2-1	.	many	CASRIPGGPDNEQFF	TGTGCCAGCAGGATTCCCGGAGGGCCAGACAATGAGCAGTTCTTC
TRBV2	TRBJ2-1	.	many	CASSPPAARSYNEQFF	TGTGCCAGCAGTCCCCCGGCGGCCCGATCCTACAATGAGCAGTTCTTC
TRBV7-9	TRBJ2-2	.	.	CASGPTWGTGELFF	TGTGCCAGCGGACCCACTTGGGGGACCGGGGAGCTGTTTTTT
TRBV5-6	TRBJ2-1	.	few	CASSRGLYNEQFF	TGTGCCAGCAGTCGCGGGCTTTACAATGAGCAGTTCTTC
TRBV27	TRBJ2-5	.	once	CASSLYFLAEQETQYF	TGTGCCAGCAGTTTATACTTTTTAGCGGAACAAGAGACCCAGTACTTC
TRBV27	TRBJ2-3	TRBD1	few	CAGRRQGRTDTQYF	TGTGCCGGCAGGAGACAGGGGAGGACAGATACGCAGTATTTT
TRBV19	TRBJ2-3	.	.	CASSNQGRTDTQYF	TGTGCCAGTAGTAATCAGGGGAGGACAGATACGCAGTATTTT
TRBV10-3	TRBJ2-7	.	once	CAISDPERYNEQYF	TGTGCCATCAGTGATCCGGAAAGGTACAATGAGCAGTACTTC
TRBV2	TRBJ2-3	.	many	CASDRDITTTSTDTQYF	TGTGCCAGTGACCGGGACATTACTACTACTAGCACAGATACGCAGTATTTT
TRBV20-1	TRBJ2-1	TRBD2	.	CSAGGLAGEGSGEQFF	TGCAGTGCTGGGGGACTAGCGGGAGAAGGCTCGGGTGAGCAGTTCTTC
TRBV7-2	TRBJ1-4	.	many	CASSPRRGTNEKLFF	TGTGCCAGCAGCCCCCGGCGGGGTACAAATGAAAAACTGTTTTTT
TRBV20-1	TRBJ1-1	.	many	CSATGQMNTEAFF	TGCAGTGCTACCGGACAGATGAACACTGAAGCTTTCTTT
TRBV10-1	TRBJ2-3	.	many	CASSESRGGSARLADTQYF	TGCGCCAGCAGTGAGTCCCGAGGCGGATCGGCGAGATTGGCAGATACGCAGTATTTT
TRBV2	TRBJ1-6	.	many	CASSEAAISPLHF	TGTGCCAGCAGTGAAGCGGCAATATCACCCCTCCACTTT
TRBV7-9	TRBJ2-1	.	.	CASSPLSVEQFF	TGTGCCAGCAGCCCTCTATCGGTAGAGCAGTTCTTC
TRBV30	TRBJ1-2	.	.	CAWSVQGLVGYTF	TGTGCCTGGAGTGTACAGGGCCTAGTGGGCTACACCTTC
TRBV3-2	TRBJ2-4	.	.	CASSQDGPTGHKNIQYF	TGTGCCAGCAGCCAAGATGGCCCGACAGGGCACAAAAACATTCAGTACTTC
TRBV12-3/TRBV12-4	TRBJ2-2	TRBD1	many	CASTRDRARTGELFF	TGTGCCAGCACAAGAGACAGGGCGAGAACCGGGGAGCTGTTTTTT
TRBV30	TRBJ2-7	.	few	CAWSDAYEQYF	TGTGCCTGGAGTGATGCCTACGAGCAGTACTTC
TRBV3-1	TRBJ1-5	.	few	CASSHGGNKSNQPQHF	TGTGCCAGCAGCCATGGGGGAAACAAGAGCAATCAGCCCCAGCATTTT
TRBV30	TRBJ2-3	TRBD1	many	CAFGQGGTDTQYF	TGTGCCTTTGGACAGGGTGGGACAGATACGCAGTATTTT
TRBV5-6	TRBJ2-4	.	.	CASSPGQMGNIQYF	TGTGCCAGCAGCCCCGGCCAAATGGGAAACATTCAGTACTTC
TRBV12-3/TRBV12-4	TRBJ2-1	.	many	CASSPAGEDEQFF	TGTGCCAGCAGTCCGGCCGGGGAAGATGAGCAGTTCTTC
TRBV7-3	TRBJ2-1	TRBD2	many	CASSLRSGGGDNEQFF	TGTGCCAGCAGCTTAAGGTCGGGAGGGGGGGACAATGAGCAGTTCTTC
TRBV6-1	TRBJ2-7	TRBD2	few	CASSPTQTSGKLEQYF	TGTGCCAGCAGCCCTACTCAGACTAGCGGCAAATTGGAGCAGTACTTC
TRBV5-1	TRBJ2-4	TRBD1	many	CASSLVGQGIGNIQYF	TGCGCCAGCAGCTTGGTGGGACAGGGGATCGGGAACATTCAGTACTTC
TRBV4-3	TRBJ2-7	TRBD2	few	CASSPGLAAPSSYEQYF	TGCGCCAGCAGCCCGGGACTAGCGGCCCCAAGCTCCTACGAGCAGTACTTC
TRBV12-5	TRBJ2-7	.	many	CASGLVLGQAIYEQYF	TGTGCTAGTGGTTTGGTATTGGGCCAAGCGATCTACGAGCAGTACTTC
TRBV7-2	TRBJ1-1	TRBD1	many	CASSLATGGFVTEAFF	TGTGCCAGCAGCTTGGCGACAGGGGGCTTCGTCACTGAAGCTTTCTTT
TRBV11-2	TRBJ2-1	.	many	CASSSPQIRGDQIYNEQFF	TGTGCCAGCAGCTCGCCTCAAATTAGGGGGGACCAAATCTACAATGAGCAGTTCTTC